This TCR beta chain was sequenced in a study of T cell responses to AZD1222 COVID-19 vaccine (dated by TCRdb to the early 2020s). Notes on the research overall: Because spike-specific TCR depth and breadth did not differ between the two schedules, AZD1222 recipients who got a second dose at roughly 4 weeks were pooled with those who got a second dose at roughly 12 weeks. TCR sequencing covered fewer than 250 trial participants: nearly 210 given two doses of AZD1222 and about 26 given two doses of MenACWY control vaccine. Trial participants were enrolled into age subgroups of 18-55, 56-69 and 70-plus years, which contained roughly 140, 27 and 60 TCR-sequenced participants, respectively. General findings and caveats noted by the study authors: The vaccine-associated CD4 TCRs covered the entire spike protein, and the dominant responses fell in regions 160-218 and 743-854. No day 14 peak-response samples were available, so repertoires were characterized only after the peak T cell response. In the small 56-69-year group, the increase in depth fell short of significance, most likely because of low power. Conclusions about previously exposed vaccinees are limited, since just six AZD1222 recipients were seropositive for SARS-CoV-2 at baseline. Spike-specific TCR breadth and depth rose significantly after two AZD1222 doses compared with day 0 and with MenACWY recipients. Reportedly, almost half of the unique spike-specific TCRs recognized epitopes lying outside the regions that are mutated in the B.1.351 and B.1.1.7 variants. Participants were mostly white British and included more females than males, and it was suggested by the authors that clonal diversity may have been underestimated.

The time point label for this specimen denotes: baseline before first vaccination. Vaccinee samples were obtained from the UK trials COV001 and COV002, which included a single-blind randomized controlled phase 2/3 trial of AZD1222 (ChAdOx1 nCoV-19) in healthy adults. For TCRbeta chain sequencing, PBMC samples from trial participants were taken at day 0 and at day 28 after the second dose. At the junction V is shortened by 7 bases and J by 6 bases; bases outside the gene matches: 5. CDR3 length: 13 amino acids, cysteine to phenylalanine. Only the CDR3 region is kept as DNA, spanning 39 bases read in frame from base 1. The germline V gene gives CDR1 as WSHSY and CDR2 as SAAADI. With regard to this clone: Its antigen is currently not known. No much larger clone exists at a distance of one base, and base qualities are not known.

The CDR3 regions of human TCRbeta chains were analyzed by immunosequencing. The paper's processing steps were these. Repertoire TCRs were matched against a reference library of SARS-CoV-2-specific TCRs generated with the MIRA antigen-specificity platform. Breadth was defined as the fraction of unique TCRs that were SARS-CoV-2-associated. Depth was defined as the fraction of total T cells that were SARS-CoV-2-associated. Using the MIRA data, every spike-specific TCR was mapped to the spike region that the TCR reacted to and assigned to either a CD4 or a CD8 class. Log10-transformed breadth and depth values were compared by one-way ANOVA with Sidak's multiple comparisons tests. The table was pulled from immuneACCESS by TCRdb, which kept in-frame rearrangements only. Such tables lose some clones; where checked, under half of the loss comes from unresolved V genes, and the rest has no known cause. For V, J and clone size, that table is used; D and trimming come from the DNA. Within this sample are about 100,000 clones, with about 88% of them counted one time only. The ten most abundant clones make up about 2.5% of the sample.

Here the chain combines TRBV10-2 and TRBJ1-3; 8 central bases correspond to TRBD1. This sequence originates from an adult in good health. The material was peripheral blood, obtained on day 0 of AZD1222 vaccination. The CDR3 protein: CASMSQGANTIYF. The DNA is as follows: TGCGCCAGCATGAGCCAGGGGGCAAACACCATATATTTT.